This T cell receptor (beta chain) is drawn from a study of blood T cell repertoires in COVID-19. Study details: COVID-19 samples from acute and convalescent phases originated in the United States, Italy and Spain. Sample material is recorded as cDNA or gDNA derived from T cells, B-cell-depleted T cells, or PBMCs.

CDR3 length equals 16 residues. The germline CDR1 and CDR2 sequences are SGDLS and YYNGEE. The J segment lost 4 bases and the V segment lost 4 bases, leaving 9 bases of the junction unmatched. Authors' processing steps: Quantification of nucleated cells was approximated via reference gene primer amplification. Sequencing used immunoSEQ multiplex PCR; TCRdb keeps in-frame clones, though not all of them. V, J and clone size were drawn from that table, and D and trimming were deduced from the DNA. The table has 65,000 to 90,000 clones, more than 80% seen once; the top ten hold 4.8%. This clone came up a few times.

This clonotype was obtained from an elderly woman with active or convalescent COVID-19. What was sequenced was peripheral blood. The chain is built from TRBV9 and TRBJ1-2; TRBD1 aligns across 11 bases. The CDR3 region is CASSPSPGTGGYGYTF. The CDR3 DNA sequence: TGTGCCAGCAGCCCCAGTCCCGGGACAGGGGGCTATGGCTACACCTTC. The whole variable domain, remainder taken from reference TRBV9 and TRBJ1-2, is DSGVTQTPKHLITATGQRVTLRCSPRSGDLSVYWYQQSLDQGLQFLIQYYNGEERAKGNILERFSAQQFPDLHSELNLSSLELGDSALYFCASSPSPGTGGYGYTFGSGTRLTVV.